These T cell receptor beta chains were read from a single sample in a study of vaccination and CD4 T cells after COVID-19. TCRdb re-derived calls from the PCR reads in MiXCR, one entry per CDR3 protein. The table lists 15,000 to 16,000 distinct CDR3 sequences, 66% of them singletons, with 1.1% in the top ten. Sequenced here: CD4+ T cells from blood, sampled after SARS-CoV-2 vaccination. These receptor sequences come from a human donor who had recovered from COVID-19. CDR3s include the opening cysteine and the closing phenylalanine or tryptophan. D genes are given only for firm matches. Not all rows give a size; the values are once, few, many and, for expanded clones, a class.

j_gene,v_gene,d_gene,abundance,CDR3nt,CDR3aa
TRBJ2-7,TRBV4-3,NA,NA,TGCGCCAGCAGCAAGGGAACCTTTGACGAGCAGTACTTC,CASSKGTFDEQYF
TRBJ2-1,TRBV19,NA,NA,TGTGCCAGTAGTTTCGGGAGCTCCTACAATGAGCAGTTCTTC,CASSFGSSYNEQFF
TRBJ2-7,TRBV7-2,NA,few,TGTGCCAGCAGCTTTGATACCGAGCAGTACTTC,CASSFDTEQYF
TRBJ1-1,TRBV6-1,NA,once,TGTGCCAGCAGAGAACAGGGAAGGGCTGAAGCTTTCTTT,CASREQGRAEAFF
TRBJ1-1,TRBV6-2/TRBV6-3,TRBD1,few,TGTGCCAGCGGACGAGGGACAGTAGCTTTCTTT,CASGRGTVAFF
TRBJ1-5,TRBV27,TRBD1,NA,TGTGCCACCCAGGGACAGAATAGCAATCAGCCCCAGCATTTT,CATQGQNSNQPQHF
TRBJ2-7,TRBV2,TRBD2,few,TGTGCCAGCAGGGGGGGACTAGCGGGCCGCTACGAGCAGTACTTC,CASRGGLAGRYEQYF
TRBJ2-6,TRBV6-2/TRBV6-3,NA,once,TGTGCCAGCAGTTACGTCGGGGCCAACGTCCTGACTTTC,CASSYVGANVLTF
TRBJ1-5,TRBV19,TRBD1,few,TGTGCCAGTACCACACAGGGGGCTAGCAATCAGCCCCAGCATTTT,CASTTQGASNQPQHF
TRBJ2-5,TRBV20-1,NA,NA,TGCAGTGCCGCTGGGGGGTTGGAGACCCAGTACTTC,CSAAGGLETQYF
TRBJ2-7,TRBV6-1,TRBD2,NA,TGTGCCAGCAACCTGGACCTAGCGGGAGGGCCCGACGAGCAGTACTTC,CASNLDLAGGPDEQYF
TRBJ1-1,TRBV6-1,TRBD1,few,TGTGCCAGCACCCCCGGGACAGGGGTCCCTGAAGCTTTCTTT,CASTPGTGVPEAFF
TRBJ2-1,TRBV15,NA,NA,TGTGCCACCAGCAGAGATCTGCAGGGTGGGCCCTACAATGAGCAGTTCTTC,CATSRDLQGGPYNEQFF
TRBJ2-7,TRBV6-1,NA,NA,TGTGCCAGCAGGGCTAGCCGCTCCTACGAGCAGTACTTC,CASRASRSYEQYF
TRBJ2-2,TRBV2,NA,NA,TGTGCCAGCAGTCCCGTCGGGGCCCCCGGCACCGGGGAGCTGTTTTTT,CASSPVGAPGTGELFF
TRBJ1-6,TRBV6-1,NA,few,TGTGCCAGCAGTAACCGGGTTACTAATTCACCCCTCCACTTT,CASSNRVTNSPLHF
TRBJ2-5,TRBV25-1,TRBD2,NA,TGTGCCAGCACGACTAGCGGGAAGGTAGAGACCCAGTACTTC,CASTTSGKVETQYF
TRBJ1-1,TRBV18,TRBD1,NA,TGTGCCAGCTCACCTGGGACAGACAATGAGGAAGCTTTCTTT,CASSPGTDNEEAFF
TRBJ1-3,TRBV6-1,TRBD1,few,TGTGCCGCTTGGGGGACAGTAACTGGAAACACCATATATTTT,CAAWGTVTGNTIYF
TRBJ2-3,TRBV12-3/TRBV12-4,NA,NA,TGTGCCAGCAGTCACCAGGGCACAGATACGCAGTATTTT,CASSHQGTDTQYF
TRBJ2-2,TRBV19,NA,once,TGTGCCAGTAGCCTTATAGGGGGAAACACCGGGGAGCTGTTTTTT,CASSLIGGNTGELFF
TRBJ2-2,TRBV7-6,NA,NA,TGTGCCAGCAGCCAACAAGTCGCCGGGGAGCTGTTTTTT,CASSQQVAGELFF
TRBJ2-1,TRBV15,TRBD2,once,TGTGCCACCAGCAGTAGCGGGAGGACTGTCACTGGTGAGCAGTTCTTC,CATSSSGRTVTGEQFF
TRBJ2-1,TRBV25-1,TRBD2,NA,TGTGCCAGCAGTGAATCTGGGCTAGCGGGAGACTATGAGCAGTTCTTC,CASSESGLAGDYEQFF
TRBJ2-2,TRBV19,TRBD2,NA,TGTGCCAGTAGTATCGCGGGGGGGCGGGAGCTGTTTTTT,CASSIAGGRELFF
TRBJ1-2,TRBV5-1,TRBD1,NA,TGCGCCAGCAGCTCCCTGGGGACAGGGGTGGGCTACACCTTC,CASSSLGTGVGYTF
TRBJ2-5,TRBV28,TRBD2,NA,TGTGCCAGCAGTCCAGGACTAGCGGGAGAGGAAGAGACCCAGTACTTC,CASSPGLAGEEETQYF
TRBJ2-7,TRBV20-1,TRBD2,few,TGCAGTGCTGATCGTCCGGGACTAGCGGTTTTTAGCTCCTACGAGCAGTACTTC,CSADRPGLAVFSSYEQYF
TRBJ2-1,TRBV7-8,TRBD2,NA,TGTGCCAGCAGCTTTAGACTAGCGGGAGGGGGGCTCAATGAGCAGTTCTTC,CASSFRLAGGGLNEQFF
TRBJ2-3,TRBV5-1,NA,NA,TGCGCCAGCAGCTTGGGAGGGGTTGTTGGAACAGATACGCAGTATTTT,CASSLGGVVGTDTQYF
TRBJ2-5,TRBV20-1,TRBD2,few,TGCAGTGCTACCGATCGGACGACTAGCGAGGAAGAGACCCAGTACTTC,CSATDRTTSEEETQYF
TRBJ1-5,TRBV5-4,NA,NA,TGTGCCAGCAGCTGGGACAACAATCAGCCCCAGCATTTT,CASSWDNNQPQHF
TRBJ2-7,TRBV7-2,TRBD2,few,TGTGCCAGCAGCCCTGGACTAGCGGGAGTTTCTCGGTACGAGCAGTACTTC,CASSPGLAGVSRYEQYF
TRBJ2-1,TRBV6-1,NA,few,TGTGCCAGCAGCCCCCGGGGGACGTCTTCCCATGAGCAGTTCTTC,CASSPRGTSSHEQFF
TRBJ1-2,TRBV2,NA,few,TGTGCCAGCAGTGCAGGGTCTGACTATGGCTATACCTTC,CASSAGSDYGYTF
TRBJ2-1,TRBV7-2,TRBD1,few,TGTGCCAGCAGCTTCATCCCACCCCCCGGGACAGGGGGCGCCTACAATGAGCAGTTCTTC,CASSFIPPPGTGGAYNEQFF
TRBJ2-7,TRBV16,TRBD1,NA,TGTGCCAGCAGCCAATTGGGGGACAGGGGGCGATACGAGCAGTACTTC,CASSQLGDRGRYEQYF